A selection of T cell receptor beta chains follows, all from one sample in a study of T cells in Graves' hyperthyroidism and ophthalmopathy. One entry per CDR3 protein, called by TCRdb with MiXCR from the multiplex PCR reads. The profile shows some 580,000 distinct CDR3 sequences, roughly 16% of them singletons. Material: blood. The source is a woman aged 40 to 49 with Graves' ophthalmopathy. Each CDR3 is given with its conserved first and last residue. The D gene is left open where the match is weak. Some rows have no size entry. The others give once, few or many, or a class for an expanded clone.

size	J	V	D	DNA	CDR3
-	TRBJ2-7	TRBV5-1	-	TGCGCCAGCAGCATGCGAGGACGAGATAGCTCCTACGAGCAGTACTTC	CASSMRGRDSSYEQYF
many	TRBJ2-7	TRBV20-1	TRBD2	TGCAGTGCTAAAGTGACTAGCGGAACCTACGAGCAGTACTTC	CSAKVTSGTYEQYF
many	TRBJ2-7	TRBV13	-	TGTGCCAGCAGCGTTGGACTGAACTCCTACGAGCAGTACTTC	CASSVGLNSYEQYF
-	TRBJ1-5	TRBV28	-	TGTGCCAGCACCAGAGGAGGACGGAGCAATCAGCCCCAGCATTTT	CASTRGGRSNQPQHF
many	TRBJ1-1	TRBV28	TRBD1	TGTGCCAGCCCTAGGGACAGGGAAAGCGGGATGAACACTGAAGCTTTCTTT	CASPRDRESGMNTEAFF
-	TRBJ1-1	TRBV5-1	-	TGCGCCAGCAGCTTACTCACCGGGACCGTGGGGACTGAAGCTTTCTTT	CASSLLTGTVGTEAFF
few	TRBJ1-3	TRBV3-1	-	TGTGCCAGCAGCTCCCCCCTCCCTGGAAACACCATATATTTT	CASSSPLPGNTIYF
few	TRBJ1-5	TRBV5-1	-	TGCGCCAGCAGCCCTCGAGGGCACCTAGGTGAGCCCCAGCATTTT	CASSPRGHLGEPQHF
few	TRBJ2-7	TRBV5-1	TRBD2	TGCGCCAGCAGCTTGGAGGGTCTAGCGGGAGTAAGCGAGCAGTACTTC	CASSLEGLAGVSEQYF
few	TRBJ2-2	TRBV7-9	-	TGTGCCAGCCTCCAAAACCCAGAAGTCACCGGGGAGCTGTTTTTT	CASLQNPEVTGELFF
-	TRBJ2-5	TRBV12-5	-	TGTGCTAGTGGTTCGAAGACCCAGTACTTC	CASGSKTQYF
few	TRBJ2-5	TRBV5-1	TRBD1	TGCGCCAGCAGCCCCGCACAGGGGGAGACCCAGTACTTC	CASSPAQGETQYF
many	TRBJ1-1	TRBV2	-	TGTGCCAGCAGTGACGAGGGGAACACTGAAGCTTTCTTT	CASSDEGNTEAFF
-	TRBJ2-3	TRBV4-1	-	TGCGCCAGCAGCCAGAATCCTCCTCGGGGGCGCGGCACAGATACGCAGTATTTT	CASSQNPPRGRGTDTQYF
-	TRBJ2-7	TRBV20-1	-	TGCAGTGCGGAGGGCCCCCTAGGCTACGAGCAGTACTTC	CSAEGPLGYEQYF
-	TRBJ2-1	TRBV7-9	TRBD2	TGTGCCAGCAGCCAGCACGGATCGACTAGCGGGGGGGCCTATGAGCAGTTCTTC	CASSQHGSTSGGAYEQFF
few	TRBJ1-5	TRBV20-1	-	TGCAGTGCTAGAGAGGGGGGTCAGTACAATCAGCCCCAGCATTTT	CSAREGGQYNQPQHF
many	TRBJ1-4	TRBV7-9	TRBD1	TGTGCCAGCAGCAAAGACAGGGGCGGTCGACTTGAAAAACTGTTTTTT	CASSKDRGGRLEKLFF
few	TRBJ2-1	TRBV29-1	TRBD2	TGCAGCTCGGCTAGCGGTTCCTACAATGAGCAGTTCTTC	CSSASGSYNEQFF
many	TRBJ2-1	TRBV7-2	-	TGTGCCAGCAGCTTAGTAGTCGTTGGGGTTGGCGGGAGCCCGGGGGCCAATGAGCAGTTCTTC	CASSLVVVGVGGSPGANEQFF
few	TRBJ2-5	TRBV7-9	-	TGTGCCAGCAGCTTCCAGAACTACCAAGAGACCCAGTACTTC	CASSFQNYQETQYF
few	TRBJ1-2	TRBV6-5	-	TGTGCCAGCAGTTACCGGGGGGCCGGAAAGATTAACTATGGCTACACCTTC	CASSYRGAGKINYGYTF
-	TRBJ2-3	TRBV12-3/TRBV12-4	-	TGTGCCAGCAGTTCCCCGACCAGTACGCAGTATTTT	CASSSPTSTQYF
many	TRBJ1-1	TRBV6-1	-	TGTGCCAGCAGTGACGGGGGGCTGGTGGGTGAAGCTTTCTTT	CASSDGGLVGEAFF
-	TRBJ1-1	TRBV4-1	-	TGCGCCAGCAGCCAACCTGGCAGGAACACTGAAGCTTTCTTT	CASSQPGRNTEAFF
few	TRBJ2-1	TRBV13	-	TGTGCCAGCAGCTTATCAGGGAGGAATGAGCAGTTCTTC	CASSLSGRNEQFF
few	TRBJ2-7	TRBV6-1	TRBD2	TGTGCCAGCAAACAAGCGGGGGGCCCTTCCGAGCAGTACTTC	CASKQAGGPSEQYF
many	TRBJ2-5	TRBV6-5	-	TGTGCCAGCAGTTACAAGGACATACAAGAGACCCAGTACTTC	CASSYKDIQETQYF
many	TRBJ1-1	TRBV5-1	TRBD1	TGCGCCAGCAGCTTGGCCGCAGGGGGCTCCTCTGAAGCTTTCTTT	CASSLAAGGSSEAFF
-	TRBJ1-4	TRBV20-1	TRBD1	TGCAGTGCTAGAGGATGGACAGGTGGTGAAAAACTGTTTTTT	CSARGWTGGEKLFF
-	TRBJ2-3	TRBV27	-	TGTGCCAGCAGTTTATGGGGAGATACGCAGTATTTT	CASSLWGDTQYF
few	TRBJ2-1	TRBV3-1	-	TGTGCCAGCAGCCCTCTGGTGGGGGAACTCAATGAGCAGTTCTTC	CASSPLVGELNEQFF
few	TRBJ1-2	TRBV4-2	TRBD1	TGTGCCAGCAGCCAAGAGACAGGGAGCTATGGCTACACCTTC	CASSQETGSYGYTF
-	TRBJ1-1	TRBV11-2	TRBD1	TGTGCCAGCAGCTCGGACAGGGGAAGTGAAGCTTCCTTT	CASSSDRGSEASF
few	TRBJ2-7	TRBV29-1	-	TGCAGCGTTGAAAGGCCGGCGGGGAATTACGAGCAGTACTTC	CSVERPAGNYEQYF
many	TRBJ2-3	TRBV27	-	TGTGCCAGCAGTTACCTTTTTATCGGAGTGGGTACAGATACGCAGTATTTT	CASSYLFIGVGTDTQYF
-	TRBJ2-3	TRBV28	TRBD1	TGTGCCAGCAGATTGGACAGGGCAGATACGCAGTATTTT	CASRLDRADTQYF
few	TRBJ2-2	TRBV27	-	TGTGCCAGCAGCACCCCCGGGCGTTGGAGCACCGGGGAGCTGTTTTTT	CASSTPGRWSTGELFF
-	TRBJ2-7	TRBV6-6	TRBD1	TGTGCCAGCAGTTACTCGATTACAGGGGCGTATGAGCAGTACTTC	CASSYSITGAYEQYF
many	TRBJ2-3	TRBV5-1	-	TGCGCCAGCATAGAGATTGGAGGGAGCACAGATACGCAGTATTTT	CASIEIGGSTDTQYF
-	TRBJ2-3	TRBV18	TRBD2	TGTGCCAGCTCACCACCGAATTCAGCGGGGAGCACAGATACGCAGTATTTT	CASSPPNSAGSTDTQYF
many	TRBJ2-3	TRBV20-1	-	TGCAGTGCCCCGTTCCTAGCGTCCACAGATACGCAGTATTTT	CSAPFLASTDTQYF
many	TRBJ2-7	TRBV6-6	-	TGTGCCAGCAGTGTCGAGGTAACCTACGAGCAGTACTTC	CASSVEVTYEQYF
-	TRBJ2-2	TRBV13	-	TGTGCCAGCAGCCCCGGACCTACCGGGGAGCTGTTTTTT	CASSPGPTGELFF